The clone carrying this T cell receptor beta chain has a handful of counts. Its antigen is currently unknown. At one boundary the junction diverges from the germline segment, which might be a read error. This sample is drawn from a study of regulatory T cells in long-lasting Graves disease. The study, taken as a whole, reports: Segments TRBV28, TRBJ1-2 and TRBJ2-5 showed preferential usage in persistent disease. Few sampled subjects may have lowered accuracy.

Construction of TCR beta libraries relied on iRepertoire HTBI primers and on Arm-PCR targeting CDR3 regions. TCRdb used MiXCR to reprocess the multiplex PCR reads, holding one entry per CDR3 protein. Among hundreds of thousands of distinct CDR3 sequences listed, around 21% were seen once. Stated time point: persistent/refractory GD, antithyroid drugs over 5 years with positive TRAb. PBMC RNA served as the TCR library source. The germline V gene has CDR1 SGHTA and CDR2 FQGNSA. The CDR3 spans 15 residues. This sequence was found in a female donor with Graves disease. The sequencing used peripheral blood mononuclear cells (PBMCs), collected when the disease was refractory, from a patient treated with antithyroid drugs. The rearrangement links TRBV7-2 to TRBJ2-5; D is ambiguous. The CDR3 loop is CASSLGRWNQKTQYF. The DNA for the CDR3 is TGTGCCAGCAGCTTGGGCCGGTGGAACCAAAAGACCCAGTACTTC. Looking up the rest from reference TRBV7-2 and TRBJ2-5 gives the full variable domain: GAGVSQSPSNKVTEKGKDVELRCDPISGHTALYWYRQSLGQGLEFLIYFQGNSAPDKSGLPSDRFSAERTGGSVSTLTIQRTQQEDSAVYLCASSLGRWNQKTQYFGPGTRLLVL.